This T cell receptor beta chain was identified during a study of cytomegalovirus exposure and HLA in healthy donors. Findings and limits, study-wide: Overall, roughly 150 TCR beta chains were annotated as cytomegalovirus-associated.

In the PCR, 60 Vbeta and 13 Jbeta primers were used. TCRdb's copy holds only in-frame clones and misses some; the assay was immunoSEQ multiplex PCR. The sample data list about 53,000 clones. Comment on this clone: Its matching antigen is unknown.

Germline CDR1 is MNHEY and CDR2 is SVGAGI. There are 14 residues in the CDR3. The V gene end was trimmed by 5 bases and the J gene end by 6 bases; junction bases not matched to a gene: 4. This clonotype was obtained from a man aged 18-30 years in good health and CMV-seropositive. Sequencing was performed on PBMCs. The chain joins TRBV6-5 to TRBJ2-1; TRBD2 matches 10 bases. The CDR3 here is CASSPLAGANEQFF. For the CDR3, the DNA is TGTGCCAGCAGTCCCCTAGCGGGAGCCAATGAGCAGTTCTTC.